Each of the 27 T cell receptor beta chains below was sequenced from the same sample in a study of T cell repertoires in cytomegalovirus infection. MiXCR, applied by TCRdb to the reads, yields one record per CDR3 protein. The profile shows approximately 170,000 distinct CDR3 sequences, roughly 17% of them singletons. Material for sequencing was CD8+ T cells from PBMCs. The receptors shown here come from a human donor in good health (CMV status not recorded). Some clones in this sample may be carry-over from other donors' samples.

Written as DNA, the CDR3 is TGTGCCAGCAGCTCCAGGGCTTACTCCTACAATGAGCAGTTCTTC. It encodes CASSSRAYSYNEQFF. The rearrangement joins TRBV7-2 to TRBJ2-1; a weak D match, TRBD1 (5 bases). CDR1 and CDR2 (germline): SGHTA, FQGNSA. Trimming took off 4 bases at V and 0 bases at J, with 10 bases between the two ends. The CDR3 length is 15 residues. Based on the CDR3 plus reference TRBV7-2 and TRBJ2-1, the full variable domain is GAGVSQSPSNKVTEKGKDVELRCDPISGHTALYWYRQSLGQGLEFLIYFQGNSAPDKSGLPSDRFSAERTGGSVSTLTIQRTQQEDSAVYLCASSSRAYSYNEQFFGPGTRLTVL.

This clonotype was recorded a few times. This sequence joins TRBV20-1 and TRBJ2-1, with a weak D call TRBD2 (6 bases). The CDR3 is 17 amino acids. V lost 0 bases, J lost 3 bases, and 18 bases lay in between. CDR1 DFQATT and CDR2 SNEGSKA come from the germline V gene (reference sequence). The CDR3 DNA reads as TGCAGTGCTAGAGATACTTTAGCGGCGATAAACTACAATGAGCAGTTCTTC. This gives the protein CSARDTLAAINYNEQFF.

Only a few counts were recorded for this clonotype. For the CDR3, the DNA is TGTGCCAGCAGTCCCGGGGGGAGAATCCCCTCTGGAAACACCATATATTTT. Amino acids: CASSPGGRIPSGNTIYF. The genes are TRBV28 and TRBJ1-3, with D perhaps TRBD1 (5 bases). The V gene lost 5 bases and the J gene lost 0 bases, with 17 bases spanning the gap. Germline values: CDR1 MDHEN, CDR2 SYDVKM. CDR3 length: 17 residues.

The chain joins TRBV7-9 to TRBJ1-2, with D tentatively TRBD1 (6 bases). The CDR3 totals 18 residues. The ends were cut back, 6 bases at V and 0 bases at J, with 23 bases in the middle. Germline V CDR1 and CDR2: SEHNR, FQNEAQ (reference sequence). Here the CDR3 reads CASSSGGQLNLANYGYTF. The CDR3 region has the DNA TGTGCCAGCAGTAGCGGGGGACAACTGAACCTTGCTAACTATGGCTACACCTTC.

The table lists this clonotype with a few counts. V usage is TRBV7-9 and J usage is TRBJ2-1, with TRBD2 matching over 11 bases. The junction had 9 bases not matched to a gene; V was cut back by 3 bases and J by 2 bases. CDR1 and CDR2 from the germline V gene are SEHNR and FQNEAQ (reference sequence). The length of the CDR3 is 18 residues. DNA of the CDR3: TGTGCCAGCAGCTTTCGCCCGGGACTAGCGGACACCTACAATGAGCAGTTCTTC. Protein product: CASSFRPGLADTYNEQFF.

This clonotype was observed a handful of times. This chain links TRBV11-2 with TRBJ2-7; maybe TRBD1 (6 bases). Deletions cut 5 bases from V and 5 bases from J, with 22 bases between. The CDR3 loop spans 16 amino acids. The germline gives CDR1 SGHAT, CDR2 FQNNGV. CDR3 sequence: CASSPGAPRAAHEQYF. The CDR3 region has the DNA TGTGCCAGCAGCCCAGGGGCCCCTAGGGCCGCCCACGAGCAGTACTTC.

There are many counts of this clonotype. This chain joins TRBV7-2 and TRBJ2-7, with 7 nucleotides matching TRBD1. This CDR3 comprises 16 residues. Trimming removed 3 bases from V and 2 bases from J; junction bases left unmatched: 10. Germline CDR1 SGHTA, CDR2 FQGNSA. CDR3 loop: CASSLVRQGVTYEQYF. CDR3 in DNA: TGTGCCAGCAGCTTGGTTCGGCAGGGGGTGACCTACGAGCAGTACTTC.

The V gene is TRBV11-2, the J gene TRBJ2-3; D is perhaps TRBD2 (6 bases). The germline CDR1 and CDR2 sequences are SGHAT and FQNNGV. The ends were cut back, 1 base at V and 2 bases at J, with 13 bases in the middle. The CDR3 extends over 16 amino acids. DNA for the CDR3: TGTGCCAGCAGCTTAGGGGGTAGCGGACCCACAGATACGCAGTATTTT. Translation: CASSLGGSGPTDTQYF.

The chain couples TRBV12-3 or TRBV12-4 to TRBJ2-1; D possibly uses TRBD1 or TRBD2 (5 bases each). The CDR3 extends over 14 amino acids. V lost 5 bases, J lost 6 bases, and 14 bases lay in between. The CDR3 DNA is TGTGCCAGCAGTGCCTATGGGACCCCCAATGAGCAGTTCTTC. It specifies CASSAYGTPNEQFF.

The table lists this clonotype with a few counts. The CDR3 protein is CASSLPSGQGAYEQFF. In DNA form, the CDR3 reads TGTGCCAGCAGTTTACCCTCCGGACAGGGGGCATATGAGCAGTTCTTC. The chain uses TRBV28 and TRBJ2-1; TRBD1 matches at 11 bases. Germline V gives CDR1 MDHEN, CDR2 SYDVKM. The CDR3 runs to 16 residues. Germline trimming cut 2 bases from V and 8 bases from J; bases unmatched to any gene: 8.

This chain's CDR3 is CASSLSETGELFF. CDR3 DNA: TGTGCCAGCAGTTTGTCTGAGACCGGGGAGCTGTTTTTT. The gene calls are TRBV27 and TRBJ2-2; no clear D. Germline V gives CDR1 MNHEY, CDR2 SMNVEV (reference sequence). The V and J ends lost 3 bases and 5 bases respectively, with 7 bases between them. CDR3 length equals 13 residues.

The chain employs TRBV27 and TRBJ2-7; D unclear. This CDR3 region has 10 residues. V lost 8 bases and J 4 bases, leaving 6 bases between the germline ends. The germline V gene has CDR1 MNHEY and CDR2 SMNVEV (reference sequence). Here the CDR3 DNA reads TGTGCCAGCGGACGTTACGAGCAGTACTTC. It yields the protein CASGRYEQYF.

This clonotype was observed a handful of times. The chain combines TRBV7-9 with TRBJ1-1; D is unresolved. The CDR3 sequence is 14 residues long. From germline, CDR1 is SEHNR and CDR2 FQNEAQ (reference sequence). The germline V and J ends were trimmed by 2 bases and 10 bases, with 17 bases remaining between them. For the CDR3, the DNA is TGTGCCAGCAGCTTACACGACTACCTTTCACCAGCTTTCTTT. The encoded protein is CASSLHDYLSPAFF.

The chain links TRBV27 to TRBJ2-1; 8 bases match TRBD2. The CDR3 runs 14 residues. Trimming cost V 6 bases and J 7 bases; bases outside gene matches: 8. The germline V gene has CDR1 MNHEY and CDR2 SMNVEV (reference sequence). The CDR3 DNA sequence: TGTGCCAGCAGGTCGGGAGGGCGATTTAATGAGCAGTTCTTC. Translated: CASRSGGRFNEQFF.

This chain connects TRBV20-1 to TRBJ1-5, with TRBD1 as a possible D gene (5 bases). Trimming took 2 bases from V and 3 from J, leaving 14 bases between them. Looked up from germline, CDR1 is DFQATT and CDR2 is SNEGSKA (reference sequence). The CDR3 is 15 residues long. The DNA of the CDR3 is TGCAGTGCTAGAAGGGTGGAGACAGACAATCAGCCCCAGCATTTT. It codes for CSARRVETDNQPQHF.

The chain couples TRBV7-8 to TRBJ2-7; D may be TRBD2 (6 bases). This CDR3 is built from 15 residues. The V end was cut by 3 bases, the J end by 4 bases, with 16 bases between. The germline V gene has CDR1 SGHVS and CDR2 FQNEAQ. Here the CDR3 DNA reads TGTGCCAGCAGCTTTGAGGTGGTTGGGGGGTACGAGCAGTACTTC. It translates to CASSFEVVGGYEQYF.

CDR3 nucleotide sequence: TGTGCCAGCAGTTTCAAGGGTCACGAGCAGTACTTC. It encodes CASSFKGHEQYF. The chain carries TRBV28 and TRBJ2-7, with D uncertain. The germline V gene has CDR1 MDHEN and CDR2 SYDVKM. The CDR3 sequence is 12 residues long. Trimming cost V 3 bases and J 5 bases, with 8 bases left between them.

CDR3: CASNFRGLAAQTQYF. In nucleotides, the CDR3 is TGTGCCAGCAACTTCCGGGGGCTAGCGGCGCAGACCCAGTACTTC. The chain links TRBV28 to TRBJ2-5, with D maybe TRBD2 (7 bases). Germline CDR1 is MDHEN and CDR2 is SYDVKM. The V end lost 7 bases, the J end lost 6 bases, and 21 bases lay between the germline ends. The CDR3 has 15 amino acids. The entire variable domain, with the rest obtained from reference TRBV28 and TRBJ2-5, is as follows: DVKVTQSSRYLVKRTGEKVFLECVQDMDHENMFWYRQDPGLGLRLIYFSYDVKMKEKGDIPEGYSVSREKKERFSLILESASTNQTSMYLCASNFRGLAAQTQYFGPGTRLLVL.

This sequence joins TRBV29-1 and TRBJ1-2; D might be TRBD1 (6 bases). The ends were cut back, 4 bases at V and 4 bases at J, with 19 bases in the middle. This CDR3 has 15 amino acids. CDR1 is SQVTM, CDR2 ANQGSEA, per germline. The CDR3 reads CSVGIQGTSIYGYTF. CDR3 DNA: TGCAGCGTTGGGATACAGGGAACCTCTATCTATGGCTACACCTTC. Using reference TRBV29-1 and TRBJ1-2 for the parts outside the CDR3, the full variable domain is SAVISQKPSRDICQRGTSLTIQCQVDSQVTMMFWYRQQPGQSLTLIATANQGSEATYESGFVIDKFPISRPNLTFSTLTVSNMSPEDSSIYLCSVGIQGTSIYGYTFGSGTRLTVV.

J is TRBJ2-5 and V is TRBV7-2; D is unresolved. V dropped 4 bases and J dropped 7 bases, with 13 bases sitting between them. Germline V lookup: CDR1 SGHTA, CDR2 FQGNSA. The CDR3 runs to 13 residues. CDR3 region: CASSSFWDLTQYF. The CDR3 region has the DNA TGTGCCAGCAGCTCCTTCTGGGATTTGACCCAGTACTTC.

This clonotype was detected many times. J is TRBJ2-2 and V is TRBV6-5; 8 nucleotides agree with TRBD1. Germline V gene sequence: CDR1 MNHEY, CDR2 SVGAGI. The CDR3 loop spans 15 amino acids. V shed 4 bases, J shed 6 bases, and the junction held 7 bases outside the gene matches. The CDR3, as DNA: TGTGCCAGCAGTTCGGACAGGGTTAAGGCCGGGGAGCTGTTTTTT. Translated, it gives CASSSDRVKAGELFF.

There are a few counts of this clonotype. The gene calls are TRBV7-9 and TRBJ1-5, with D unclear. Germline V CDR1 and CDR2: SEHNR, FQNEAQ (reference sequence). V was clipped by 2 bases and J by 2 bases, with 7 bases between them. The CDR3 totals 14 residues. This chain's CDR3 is CASSLSLGNQPQHF. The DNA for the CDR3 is TGTGCCAGCAGCTTAAGTTTGGGCAATCAGCCCCAGCATTTT.

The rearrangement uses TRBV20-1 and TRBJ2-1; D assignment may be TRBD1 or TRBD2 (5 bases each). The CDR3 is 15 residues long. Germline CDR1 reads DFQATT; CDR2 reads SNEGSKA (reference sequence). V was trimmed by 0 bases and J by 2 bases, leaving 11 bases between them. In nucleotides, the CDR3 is TGCAGTGCTAGAGATCCCTGGGACGCCTACAATGAGCAGTTCTTC. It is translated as CSARDPWDAYNEQFF.

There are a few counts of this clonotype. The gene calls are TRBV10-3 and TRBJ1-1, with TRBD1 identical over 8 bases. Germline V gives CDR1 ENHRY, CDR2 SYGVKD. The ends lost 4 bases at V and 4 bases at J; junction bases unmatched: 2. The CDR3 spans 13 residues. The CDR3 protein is CAISGTGRTEAFF. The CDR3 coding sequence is TGTGCCATCAGTGGGACAGGGCGCACTGAAGCTTTCTTT.

The CDR3 region is CASSELSGTDYEQYF. DNA for the CDR3: TGTGCCAGCAGTGAACTATCGGGGACGGACTACGAGCAGTACTTC. V is TRBV2 and J is TRBJ2-7; TRBD1 or TRBD2 may be the D gene (5 bases each). Germline lookup yields CDR1 SNHLY and CDR2 FYNNEI. The length of the CDR3 is 15 residues. The ends were cut back, 2 bases at V and 3 bases at J, with 14 bases in the middle.

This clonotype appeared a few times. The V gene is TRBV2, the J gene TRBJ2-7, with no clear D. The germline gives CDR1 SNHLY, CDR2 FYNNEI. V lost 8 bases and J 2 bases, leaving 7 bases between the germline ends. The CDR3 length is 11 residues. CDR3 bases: TGTGCCAGCCTTGGGACCTACGAGCAGTACTTC. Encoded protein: CASLGTYEQYF.

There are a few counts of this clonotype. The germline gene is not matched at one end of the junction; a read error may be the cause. As DNA, the CDR3 is TGTGCCAGCAGCTCCCGGACCGAGTCCGTTCGGCTCTTC. Translating it yields CASSSRTESVRLF. The chain uses TRBV7-2 and TRBJ2-1; unclear D gene. CDR1 and CDR2 (germline): SGHTA, FQGNSA. The CDR3 contains 13 residues.